This T cell receptor (beta chain) stems from a study of PD-1 blockade in mismatch repair-deficient tumors. Assay used: immunoSEQ multiplex PCR; TCRdb lists only in-frame clones, some missing. This table holds 120,000 or so clones, 85% to 90% found once. V lost 3 bases and J lost 1, with 12 bases in between. The CDR3 covers 15 residues. Germline CDR1 and CDR2: SNHLY and FYNNEI. This TCR came from an adult with mismatch repair-deficient cancer. This rearrangement joins TRBV2 to TRBJ2-5; perhaps TRBD1 as D (6 bases). The material sequenced was peripheral blood, taken approximately 72 weeks after starting pembrolizumab. The CDR3 region is CASSDLNRAQETQYF. The CDR3 DNA sequence: TGTGCCAGCAGTGATCTAAACAGGGCCCAAGAGACCCAGTACTTC.